A single sample is the source of the 21 T cell receptor beta chains below, sequenced in a study of T cells in Graves' hyperthyroidism and ophthalmopathy. RNA transcripts served as the template for amplifying TCR beta CDR3 regions. Using the HTBI primer set, a first-round RT-PCR was run on the TCR CDR3. TCRdb reanalysed the multiplex PCR reads using MiXCR and keeps one entry per CDR3 protein. Among approximately 640,000 distinct CDR3 sequences listed, 15% to 20% were seen once. The sequenced material came from blood. The receptors derive from a middle-aged man with Graves' hyperthyroidism.

Comment on this clonotype: This may come from a read error, since a much larger clone is one base off. CDR3 amino acids: CASSKSSGPVEQEIQYF. The CDR3 DNA reads TGTGCCAGCAGTAAGTCATCGGGCCCAGTGGAGCAAGAGATCCAGTACTTC. The chain couples TRBV6-1 to TRBJ2-5; D is ambiguous. The germline gives CDR1 MNHNS, CDR2 SASEGT. The CDR3 contains 17 residues.

This clonotype was seen a single time. A read error may explain this, as a much larger clone is one base away. This sequence joins TRBV27 and TRBJ2-3, with D maybe TRBD2 (5 bases). V lost 8 bases and J 4 bases, leaving 16 bases between the germline ends. This CDR3 is 14 amino acids long. From germline, CDR1 is MNHEY and CDR2 SMNVEV (reference sequence). CDR3 DNA sequence: TGTGCCAGCGGATCTAGCCAGCGCGCAGATACGCAGTATTTT. This gives the protein CASGSSQRADTQYF.

Here the CDR3 DNA reads TGCGCCAGCAGCCAAGCCGAACAGGAGTACGAGCAGTACTTC. Protein product: CASSQAEQEYEQYF. The genes are TRBV4-1 and TRBJ2-7, with TRBD1 as a possible D gene (5 bases). With 1 base removed from V and 4 bases from J, the gap between germline ends came to 11 bases. CDR3 length equals 14 residues. Germline V lookup: CDR1 MGHRA, CDR2 YSYEKL.

This clonotype was picked up a small number of times. This chain uses TRBV20-1 with TRBJ2-7, with TRBD1 as a possible D gene (5 bases). CDR1 is DFQATT, CDR2 SNEGSKA, per germline (reference sequence). V shed 7 bases and J shed 3 bases, with 19 bases lying between them. The CDR3 is 14 residues long. The CDR3 coding sequence is TGCAGTGATTCGGGCCCGGAAAGGGGCTACGAGCAGTACTTC. Translating gives CSDSGPERGYEQYF.

This clonotype was picked up a small number of times. This chain uses TRBV5-5 with TRBJ2-7, with 10 bases fitting TRBD1. This CDR3 has 15 residues. Germline CDR1 SGHKS, CDR2 YYEKEE (reference sequence). V was clipped by 4 bases and J by 4 bases; unmatched bases: 8. CDR3 sequence reads: CASSTNGQGDYEQYF. CDR3 in DNA: TGTGCCAGCAGCACCAACGGACAGGGGGATTACGAGCAGTACTTC.

The V gene is TRBV4-3, the J gene TRBJ2-3; 7 positions match TRBD2. Germline lookup yields CDR1 LGHNA and CDR2 YSLEER. The CDR3 length is 16 residues. Germline trimming cut 3 bases from V and 6 bases from J; bases unmatched to any gene: 12. CDR3: CASSQAGGSRGDTQYF. As DNA, the CDR3 is TGCGCCAGCAGCCAGGCCGGGGGGTCCAGAGGGGATACGCAGTATTTT.

This chain connects TRBV5-1 to TRBJ2-1; TRBD2 might be the D (6 bases). The V end lost 0 bases, the J end lost 3 bases, and 10 bases lay between the germline ends. The CDR3 consists of 15 residues. CDR1 is SGHRS and CDR2 is YFSETQ in the germline V gene. This CDR3 reads CASSLVGSVYNEQFF. The DNA for the CDR3 is TGCGCCAGCAGCTTGGTCGGGAGTGTCTACAATGAGCAGTTCTTC.

J is TRBJ2-7 and V is TRBV29-1, with 10 bases aligning to TRBD1. The length of the CDR3 is 17 residues. CDR1 and CDR2 from the germline V gene are SQVTM and ANQGSEA. Unmatched junction bases numbered 10, after V lost 0 bases and J lost 2 bases. Written as DNA, the CDR3 is TGCAGCGTTGAAGATGGAGCTGGACAGGGGGGGACCTACGAGCAGTACTTC. It yields the protein CSVEDGAGQGGTYEQYF.

Many counts were recorded for this clonotype. This rearrangement joins TRBV19 to TRBJ2-1; a weak D match, TRBD2 (6 bases). V gave up 1 base and J gave up 5 bases, with 9 bases separating them. Per the germline V gene, CDR1 is LNHDA and CDR2 is SQIVND (reference sequence). The CDR3 has 14 residues. CDR3 in amino acids: CASSIGLANNEQFF. In DNA form, the CDR3 reads TGTGCCAGTAGTATAGGCCTAGCGAACAATGAGCAGTTCTTC.

This clonotype was seen ten or more times. This chain connects TRBV2 to TRBJ1-2, with D possibly TRBD1 on 5 matching bases. Germline lookup yields CDR1 SNHLY and CDR2 FYNNEI. The CDR3 has 14 residues. The ends were cut back, 3 bases at V and 1 base at J, with 9 bases in the middle. CDR3 protein: CASSDTQDNYGYTF. The CDR3 DNA sequence: TGTGCCAGCAGTGATACACAGGATAACTATGGCTACACCTTC.

This clonotype was picked up many times. The genes are TRBV6-1 and TRBJ2-7, with TRBD2 matching over 7 bases. The CDR3 consists of 14 residues. Losses at the gene ends were 7 bases for V and 6 bases for J; bases not matched to a gene: 12. Germline CDR1 and CDR2: MNHNS and SASEGT. The CDR3 reads CASTLHGRASEQYF. CDR3 sequence (DNA): TGTGCCAGCACCCTACATGGGAGGGCCTCCGAGCAGTACTTC.

The table lists this clonotype with many counts. The chain employs TRBV2 and TRBJ2-3, with TRBD1 identical over 9 bases. CDR3 length: 16 residues. The J segment lost 6 bases and the V segment lost 4 bases, leaving 11 bases of the junction unmatched. Germline V gives CDR1 SNHLY, CDR2 FYNNEI. CDR3 sequence: CASSGDRVFLTDTQYF. CDR3 sequence (DNA): TGTGCCAGCAGTGGGGACAGGGTATTCCTCACGGATACGCAGTATTTT.

The chain uses TRBV25-1 and TRBJ2-7; D is perhaps TRBD1 (6 bases). The germline V gene has CDR1 MGHDK and CDR2 SYGVNS. The CDR3 contains 12 residues. With 5 bases removed from V and 6 bases from J, the gap between germline ends came to 11 bases. The CDR3 bases are TGTGCCAGCAGTCACCAGGGGCGCGAGCAGTACTTC. This sequence encodes CASSHQGREQYF.

The J gene is TRBJ1-5, the V gene TRBV6-1, with 8 bases that match TRBD1. The CDR3 runs 15 residues. Germline CDR1 is MNHNS and CDR2 is SASEGT. With 7 bases clipped from V and 1 base from J, the junction kept 6 bases outside the gene matches. CDR3 sequence: CASTTRTGSNQPQHF. CDR3 nucleotide sequence: TGTGCCAGCACCACCCGGACAGGGAGCAATCAGCCCCAGCATTTT.

The rearrangement uses TRBV7-3 and TRBJ2-5; TRBD2 aligns across 7 bases. Looked up from germline, CDR1 is SGHTA and CDR2 is FQGTGA. The CDR3 contains 17 residues. The trim removed 0 bases at V and 4 bases at J, leaving 11 bases unmatched. For the CDR3, the DNA is TGTGCCAGCAGCTTAACCCCGGGAGCGGGGTTAGTAGAGACCCAGTACTTC. Translation: CASSLTPGAGLVETQYF.

About this clonotype: A single base separates this from a much larger clone, so it may be a read error. The V gene is TRBV6-1, the J gene TRBJ2-2; a possible D gene is TRBD1 (5 bases). The CDR3 sequence is 14 residues long. Germline CDR1 is MNHNS and CDR2 is SASEGT. Deletions cut 6 bases from V and 1 base from J, with 9 bases between. The CDR3 loop reads CASSRTMNTGELFF. For the CDR3, the DNA is TGTGCCAGCAGCCGGACAATGAACACCGGGGAGCTGTTTTTT.

The V call is TRBV5-1, the J call TRBJ2-3; tentatively, D is TRBD2 (5 bases). Per germline, CDR1 SGHRS and CDR2 YFSETQ. The CDR3 has 15 residues. The V and J ends lost 1 base and 4 bases respectively, with 13 bases between them. The CDR3 DNA sequence: TGCGCCAGCAGCTTGTTTCCCGACGGGGCAGATACGCAGTATTTT. It yields the protein CASSLFPDGADTQYF.

At least ten counts were recorded for this clonotype. The gene calls are TRBV27 and TRBJ1-2, with 8 bases lining up with TRBD1. Unmatched junction bases numbered 2, after V lost 4 bases and J lost 4 bases. This CDR3 has 13 amino acids. Germline V gene data show CDR1 as MNHEY and CDR2 as SMNVEV (reference sequence). CDR3 DNA: TGTGCCAGCAGTTGGACAGGGTCCTATGGCTACACCTTC. Protein product: CASSWTGSYGYTF.

V usage is TRBV30 and J usage is TRBJ2-1; possible D gene TRBD2, 6 bases. V gave up 4 bases and J gave up 0 bases, with 19 bases separating them. Germline V gene sequence: CDR1 GTSNPN, CDR2 SVGIG (reference sequence). The CDR3 contains 17 residues. The chain's CDR3 is CAWTGEKRESSYNEQFF. The CDR3 DNA is TGTGCCTGGACGGGGGAAAAAAGGGAGAGCTCCTACAATGAGCAGTTCTTC.

The sample holds a few counts of this clonotype. This chain links TRBV10-3 with TRBJ2-3, with a weak D call TRBD2 (6 bases). CDR1 is ENHRY, CDR2 SYGVKD, per germline. V lost 6 bases, J lost 3 bases, and 16 bases lay in between. The length of the CDR3 is 15 residues. The CDR3 DNA follows: TGTGCCATCAGGACAACCGGGACTTTAACAGATACGCAGTATTTT. Encoded protein: CAIRTTGTLTDTQYF.

This clonotype was observed at least ten times. The CDR3 loop reads CASDIPSKDRGRTGELFF. CDR3 DNA sequence: TGTGCCAGCGACATCCCATCCAAGGACAGGGGGCGCACCGGGGAGCTGTTTTTT. The chain employs TRBV27 and TRBJ2-2; 11 bases match TRBD1. Germline loops: CDR1 MNHEY, CDR2 SMNVEV (reference sequence). The CDR3 totals 18 residues. The V gene end was trimmed by 8 bases and the J gene end by 4 bases; junction bases not matched to a gene: 15.